This T cell receptor (beta chain) was captured in a study of T cells after yellow fever vaccination. In TCRdb, the 5' RACE reads were re-called with MiXCR into one record per CDR3 protein. This sample has under 200,000 distinct CDR3 sequences, with 5.5% to 7.5% found just once. The CDR3 sequence is 12 residues long. V was cut by 6 bases and J by 13 bases, with 15 bases left in between. This clonotype was seen only a few times. The origin of this receptor is a young man who received the YFV17D yellow fever vaccine. The chain combines TRBV12-3 or TRBV12-4 with TRBJ1-4; no clear D gene. Sequences were derived from CD4+ T cells sorted from PBMCs, sampled around 5 days after the first yellow fever vaccination. The CDR3 sequence is CASSRTGRSLFF. The CDR3, as DNA: TGTGCCAGCAGCCGAACCGGGAGATCACTGTTTTTT.